Listed below are T cell receptor beta chains from one sample, sequenced in a study of blood T cell repertoires in COVID-19. The table came from immunoSEQ multiplex PCR; TCRdb's copy has only in-frame clones and leaves some out. The sample yields some 58,000 clones, about 83% seen once. Sequencing was done on a sample of peripheral blood. These receptor sequences come from a man aged 50 to 59 with acute or convalescent COVID-19. Both conserved end residues are part of each CDR3.

J: TRBJ1-2; V: TRBV24-1; CDR3: CATSDGVDYGYTF
J: TRBJ2-3; V: TRBV19; CDR3: CASTDRGRGDTQYF
J: TRBJ2-1; V: TRBV19; CDR3: CASSPYSGPYNEQFF
J: TRBJ2-7; V: TRBV6-5; CDR3: CASQRTSTYEQYF
J: TRBJ2-1; V: TRBV7-7; CDR3: CASSLGTGELYNEQFF
J: TRBJ2-2; V: TRBV5-4; CDR3: CASSLVGGSNTGELFF
J: TRBJ1-1; V: TRBV6-1; CDR3: CASSDVDRGGDTEAFF
J: TRBJ1-2; V: TRBV28; CDR3: CASSHRGIGLYGYTF
J: TRBJ2-6; V: TRBV5-5; CDR3: CASSLWHSPSGANVLTF
J: TRBJ2-1; V: TRBV6-5; CDR3: CASSLSGSSYNEQFF
J: TRBJ1-1; V: TRBV6-6; CDR3: CASTPAGISTEAFF
J: TRBJ1-2; V: TRBV19; CDR3: CASSPTGTNYGYTF
J: TRBJ1-1; V: TRBV19; CDR3: CATSGPMNTEAFF
J: TRBJ2-1; V: TRBV7-3; CDR3: CASSRSSGEIEQFF
J: TRBJ2-5; V: TRBV5-6; CDR3: CASSQGALGTQYF
J: TRBJ2-7; V: TRBV28; CDR3: CASNPPAGQDEQYF
J: TRBJ1-6; V: TRBV4-1; CDR3: CASSPAGWSYNSPLHF
J: TRBJ2-2; V: TRBV4-1; CDR3: CASSQVREGRGELFF
J: TRBJ1-2; V: TRBV5-6; CDR3: CASSLTGRYNYGYTF
J: TRBJ1-5; V: TRBV15; CDR3: CATSRDRGLNQPQHF
J: TRBJ1-1; V: TRBV11-1; CDR3: CASSYDATGVTEAFF
J: TRBJ2-5; V: TRBV5-1; CDR3: CASSLAPQGAETQYF
J: TRBJ2-5; V: TRBV28; CDR3: CASGHGIGETQYF
J: TRBJ2-3; V: TRBV19; CDR3: CASTLGVGGSKTDTQYF
J: TRBJ1-3; V: TRBV19; CDR3: CAIYSGNTIYF
J: TRBJ1-2; V: TRBV11-2; CDR3: CASSFLHPQGRVAYTF
J: TRBJ2-7; V: TRBV30; CDR3: CAWSLTREQYF
J: TRBJ1-2; V: TRBV5-6; CDR3: CASTPAGKGVYGYTF
J: TRBJ1-5; V: TRBV6-5; CDR3: CASSYLGQPQHF
J: TRBJ2-3; V: TRBV5-6; CDR3: CASSLSEGARDTQYF
J: TRBJ2-5; V: TRBV5-1; CDR3: CASSWVGLAGASGYQETQYF
J: TRBJ1-2; V: TRBV11-2; CDR3: CASSLDVVANGYTF
J: TRBJ1-2; V: TRBV24-1; CDR3: CATPPIYGYTF